These 23 T cell receptor beta chains originate from one sample sequenced in a study of T cells after somatic rescue of genetic block. Sequenced by immunoSEQ multiplex PCR; TCRdb stores in-frame clones only, minus some. Among 11,000 to 15,000 clones listed, around 68% were seen once. Sequencing used peripheral blood mononuclear cells (PBMCs). The source is a man younger than 30.

This clone turned up a few times. V usage is TRBV18 and J usage is TRBJ1-1; D is perhaps TRBD1 (5 bases). Germline CDR1 and CDR2: KGHSH and LQKENI. This CDR3 is 14 amino acids long. The V and J ends lost 6 bases and 1 base respectively, with 12 bases between them. Written as DNA, the CDR3 is TGTGCCAGCTCCTCAGGGTTTGGGAACACTGAAGCTTTCTTT. Protein: CASSSGFGNTEAFF. Variable domain in full (rest from reference TRBV18 and TRBJ1-1): NAGVMQNPRHLVRRRGQEARLRCSPMKGHSHVYWYRQLPEEGLKFMVYLQKENIIDESGMPKERFSAEFPKEGPSILRIQQVVRGDSAAYFCASSSGFGNTEAFFGQGTRLTVV.

The rearrangement uses TRBV28 and TRBJ1-1, with 9 bases identical to TRBD1. This CDR3 is built from 15 residues. Per the germline V gene, CDR1 is MDHEN and CDR2 is SYDVKM. V was clipped by 0 bases and J by 1 base; unmatched bases: 0. The CDR3 nucleotides are TGTGCCAGCAGTTTATGGGACAGGGGGAACACTGAAGCTTTCTTT. Protein product: CASSLWDRGNTEAFF. The full variable domain, in which reference TRBV28 and TRBJ1-1 provide the parts outside the CDR3, is DVKVTQSSRYLVKRTGEKVFLECVQDMDHENMFWYRQDPGLGLRLIYFSYDVKMKEKGDIPEGYSVSREKKERFSLILESASTNQTSMYLCASSLWDRGNTEAFFGQGTRLTVV.

This clone was observed once. The J gene is TRBJ2-5, the V gene TRBV27, with D perhaps matching TRBD1 or TRBD2 (5 bases each). TRBJ2-7 matches the DNA end more closely, so the J call is doubtful. This CDR3 region has 14 residues. CDR1 is MNHEY, CDR2 SMNVEV, per germline (reference sequence). The CDR3: CASSPEGPAYEQYF. DNA for the CDR3: TGTGCCAGCAGTCCCGAGGGGCCAGCCTACGAGCAGTACTTC.

The chain is built from TRBV7-3 and TRBJ2-1; TRBD1 is a possible D gene (6 bases). V lost 5 bases and J lost 5, with 13 bases in between. This CDR3 is 14 amino acids long. Germline-derived CDR1 and CDR2 are SGHTA and FQGTGA. The CDR3 loop is CASSQGSWDNEQFF. The DNA of the CDR3 is TGTGCCAGCAGCCAGGGGTCATGGGACAATGAGCAGTTCTTC.

This clone was seen more than once but under ten times. The chain combines TRBV27 with TRBJ2-7; 12 positions agree with TRBD2. This CDR3 has 15 amino acids. V was clipped by 5 bases and J by 6 bases; unmatched bases: 8. Germline V CDR1 and CDR2: MNHEY, SMNVEV (reference sequence). The DNA of the CDR3 is TGTGCCAGCAGTACGCTAGCGGGAGGGCCGGGCGAGCAGTACTTC. It encodes CASSTLAGGPGEQYF.

The rearrangement joins TRBV19 to TRBJ2-3, with TRBD2 matching 13 bases. CDR1 is LNHDA and CDR2 is SQIVND in the germline V gene (reference sequence). Trimming took 6 bases from V and 4 from J; bases not matched to a gene: 4. The CDR3 totals 15 residues. The CDR3 protein is CASRAGTSGADTQYF. The CDR3 DNA sequence: TGTGCCAGTAGAGCCGGGACTAGCGGGGCAGATACGCAGTATTTT.

The CDR3 nucleotides read TGTGCCAGCAGCCAAGTTGGGGGGCTGGGAAACATTCAGTACTTC. This translates into CASSQVGGLGNIQYF. The rearrangement joins TRBV4-2 to TRBJ2-4; D possibly uses TRBD1 or TRBD2 (6 bases each). Germline lookup yields CDR1 LGHNA and CDR2 YNFKEQ. V lost 1 base to trimming and J lost 6 bases, with 13 bases between them. There are 15 residues in the CDR3.

In its sample, this clone was seen once. The rearrangement links TRBV30 to TRBJ1-2; TRBD1 is a possible D gene (6 bases). Germline CDR1 is GTSNPN and CDR2 is SVGIG (reference sequence). V lost 4 bases and J lost 0, with 12 bases in between. The length of the CDR3 is 14 residues. Written as DNA, the CDR3 is TGTGCCTGGAAACAGGGTCAAGCTAACTATGGCTACACCTTC. Protein product: CAWKQGQANYGYTF.

The chain links TRBV5-1 to TRBJ2-7, with D possibly matching TRBD1 (5 bases). CDR1 SGHRS and CDR2 YFSETQ come from the germline V gene. The CDR3 length is 14 residues. Trimming stripped 2 bases from V and 0 bases from J, with 9 bases between. CDR3 nucleotides: TGCGCCAGCAGCTTAGGGGTCATCTCCTACGAGCAGTACTTC. Amino acids: CASSLGVISYEQYF.

This clone was detected only a few times. The rearrangement uses TRBV6-1 and TRBJ2-7; TRBD2 matches 7 bases. This CDR3 has 14 amino acids. V shed 4 bases, J shed 7 bases, and the junction held 10 bases outside the gene matches. Germline CDR1 is MNHNS and CDR2 is SASEGT. CDR3 sequence (DNA): TGTGCCAGCAGTGGGACTAGAAATAGTGTTGAGCAGTACTTC. It codes for CASSGTRNSVEQYF.

A few counts support this clone. The chain links TRBV6-5 to TRBJ1-4; the D is unclear. Germline values: CDR1 MNHEY, CDR2 SVGAGI. V was pared by 2 bases and J by 4 bases, with 8 bases between. The CDR3 is made up of 14 amino acids. The chain's CDR3 is CASSYGPRNEKLFF. The CDR3, as DNA: TGTGCCAGCAGTTACGGGCCGCGTAATGAAAAACTGTTTTTT.

V and J are TRBV5-1 and TRBJ2-3, with D tentatively TRBD1 (6 bases). The CDR3 length is 14 residues. The germline V gene has CDR1 SGHRS and CDR2 YFSETQ. With 4 bases removed from V and 0 bases from J, the gap between germline ends came to 9 bases. CDR3 loop: CASSQGSSTDTQYF. The CDR3 DNA is TGCGCCAGCAGCCAGGGGTCCAGCACAGATACGCAGTATTTT.

The rearrangement uses TRBV11-2 and TRBJ2-7; 8 bases fit TRBD1. The CDR3 has 15 residues. V lost 2 bases to trimming and J lost 2 bases; unmatched junction nucleotides: 5. Germline V gene data show CDR1 as SGHAT and CDR2 as FQNNGV. CDR3 sequence (DNA): TGTGCCAGCAGCTTAACCCCAGGGGGCACCTACGAGCAGTACTTC. Translating gives CASSLTPGGTYEQYF.

The chain combines TRBV10-3 with TRBJ2-1; 12 bases fit TRBD2. Germline-derived CDR1 and CDR2 are ENHRY and SYGVKD. The length of the CDR3 is 17 residues. Trimming at V came to 3 bases and at J to 5 bases, leaving 8 bases not matched to a gene. The CDR3 coding sequence is TGTGCCATCAGTGAAAGACTAGCGGGAGAGATGGACAATGAGCAGTTCTTC. This sequence encodes CAISERLAGEMDNEQFF.

The V and J genes are TRBV5-5 and TRBJ2-1; no definite D call. This CDR3 comprises 16 residues. Per the germline V gene, CDR1 is SGHKS and CDR2 is YYEKEE (reference sequence). Trimming pared 0 bases from V and 4 bases from J, leaving 14 bases between. The CDR3 is CASSLVGTLPYNEQFF. The CDR3 DNA reads as TGTGCCAGCAGCTTGGTGGGTACCTTACCTTACAATGAGCAGTTCTTC.

This sequence joins TRBV6-5 and TRBJ1-3; D unresolved. Looked up from germline, CDR1 is MNHEY and CDR2 is SVGAGI. The CDR3 loop spans 15 amino acids. The V end was cut by 0 bases, the J end by 1 base, with 7 bases between. The CDR3 protein is CASSYSDASGNTIYF. The CDR3 DNA follows: TGTGCCAGCAGTTACTCAGATGCATCTGGAAACACCATATATTTT.

This chain joins TRBV7-2 and TRBJ1-2; no clear D gene. With 4 bases removed from V and 2 bases from J, the gap between germline ends came to 8 bases. CDR3 size: 13 residues. Germline-derived CDR1 and CDR2 are SGHTA and FQGNSA. The CDR3 loop is CASSSGINYGYTF. CDR3 coding DNA: TGTGCCAGCAGCTCGGGTATAAACTATGGCTACACCTTC. The complete variable domain, with remaining parts taken from reference TRBV7-2 and TRBJ1-2, reads GAGVSQSPSNKVTEKGKDVELRCDPISGHTALYWYRQSLGQGLEFLIYFQGNSAPDKSGLPSDRFSAERTGGSVSTLTIQRTQQEDSAVYLCASSSGINYGYTFGSGTRLTVV.

This clone was observed a handful of times. The chain's CDR3 is CASSYPDRGMAAFF. The CDR3 DNA sequence: TGTGCCAGCAGTTACCCCGACAGGGGTATGGCAGCTTTCTTT. The genes are TRBV6-6 and TRBJ1-1; 8 bases fit TRBD1. Looked up from germline, CDR1 is MNHNY and CDR2 is SVGAGI (reference sequence). The CDR3 length is 14 residues. V lost 2 bases, J lost 10 bases, and 9 bases stayed unmatched.

This clone was detected once. V and J are TRBV4-1 and TRBJ1-1, with 8 bases identical to TRBD1. CDR1 is MGHRA, CDR2 YSYEKL, per germline. This CDR3 is built from 16 residues. J gave up 5 bases and V 4 bases, and 12 bases lay outside the gene matches. The CDR3 sequence: CASSLSPDRGKTEAFF. The CDR3 bases are TGCGCCAGCAGCCTTTCTCCCGACAGGGGAAAGACTGAAGCTTTCTTT.

V usage is TRBV15 and J usage is TRBJ2-7; D is undetermined. V shed 3 bases and J shed 0 bases, with 12 bases lying between them. This CDR3 region has 15 residues. CDR1 is LNHNV, CDR2 YYDKDF, per germline (reference sequence). In nucleotides, the CDR3 is TGTGCCACCAGCAGCAACCTCCCAAGCTCCTACGAGCAGTACTTC. It specifies CATSSNLPSSYEQYF. The variable domain in full, completed from reference TRBV15 and TRBJ2-7, reads DAMVIQNPRYQVTQFGKPVTLSCSQTLNHNVMYWYQQKSSQAPKLLFHYYDKDFNNEADTPDNFQSRRPNTSFCFLDIRSPGLGDTAMYLCATSSNLPSSYEQYFGPGTRLTVT.

The V and J genes are TRBV19 and TRBJ1-3, with TRBD1 matching 7 bases. Germline V lookup: CDR1 LNHDA, CDR2 SQIVND (reference sequence). This CDR3 comprises 15 residues. Unmatched junction bases numbered 6, after V lost 6 bases and J lost 1 base. The CDR3 DNA reads TGTGCCAGTAGAGAACAGGGGACTTCTGGAAACACCATATATTTT. This codes for CASREQGTSGNTIYF.

The CDR3 protein is CASSPIGQYQPQHF. The CDR3 nucleotides read TGTGCCAGCAGCCCGATAGGACAGTATCAGCCCCAGCATTTT. The chain recombines TRBV7-9 with TRBJ1-5; D might be TRBD1 (6 bases). Trimming pared 5 bases from V and 5 bases from J, leaving 13 bases between. This CDR3 is 14 amino acids long. Looked up from germline, CDR1 is SEHNR and CDR2 is FQNEAQ (reference sequence).

In its sample, this clone ranks as medium-sized. CDR3 sequence reads: CASSLGSNQPQHF. CDR3 in DNA: TGTGCCAGCAGCTTGGGATCGAATCAGCCCCAGCATTTT. The chain employs TRBV5-4 and TRBJ1-5, with D uncertain. This CDR3 spans 13 amino acids. V was cut by 0 bases and J by 4 bases, with 5 bases left in between. Germline CDR1 SGHNT, CDR2 YYREEE (reference sequence).